These T cell receptor beta chains were read from a single sample in a study of CD8 T cells in Susac syndrome. TCRdb ran MiXCR on the immunoSEQ multiplex PCR reads and lists one entry per CDR3 protein. This sample has roughly 120,000 distinct CDR3 sequences, with 80% to 95% found just once. Sequenced sample: CD8+ T cells from PBMCs. The receptors here all came from a human donor with multiple sclerosis. CDR3s include the opening cysteine and the closing phenylalanine or tryptophan. A D gene is named only where the DNA matches it firmly. The listing skips clone size in some rows; elsewhere it reads once, few, many or a size class.

>-|-|TRBV4-1|TRBJ2-3
CASSQERTHTDTQYF
TGCGCCAGCAGCCAAGAACGGACACACACAGATACGCAGTATTTT
>-|-|TRBV6-5|TRBJ1-1
CASSSTRETRVGSAEAFF
TGTGCCAGCAGTTCCACTCGAGAGACCAGGGTCGGGAGCGCTGAAGCTTTCTTT
>-|-|TRBV6-1|TRBJ1-5
CASSEDLGLSQPQHF
TGTGCCAGCAGTGAAGACTTGGGGTTGAGCCAGCCCCAGCATTTT
>-|-|TRBV7-8|TRBJ2-5
CASESDPRGTQYF
TGTGCCAGCGAATCCGACCCGAGGGGGACCCAGTACTTC
>-|-|TRBV27|TRBJ2-1
CASSSSREQFF
TGTGCCAGCAGTTCTAGCAGAGAGCAGTTCTTC
>-|-|TRBV11-3|TRBJ2-2
CASRDTGMNTGELFF
TGTGCCAGTCGAGACACAGGGATGAACACCGGGGAGCTGTTTTTT
>-|-|TRBV24-1|TRBJ1-4
CATPRAGEKLFF
TGTGCCACCCCACGGGCTGGCGAAAAACTGTTTTTT
>-|-|TRBV28|TRBJ1-6
CASRTMRSSSYNSPLHF
TGTGCCAGCAGGACTATGAGGTCGAGCTCCTATAATTCACCCCTCCACTTT
>TRBD2|-|TRBV27|TRBJ2-1
CASKYSGTPYNEQFF
TGTGCCAGCAAGTATAGCGGGACCCCCTACAATGAGCAGTTCTTC
>TRBD2|-|TRBV4-1|TRBJ2-5
CASSQDPPAGREKETQYF
TGCGCCAGCAGCCAAGATCCCCCAGCGGGACGGGAGAAAGAGACCCAGTACTTC
>TRBD1|-|TRBV20-1|TRBJ2-2
CSAREPPDRGPSNTGELFF
TGCAGTGCTAGAGAACCCCCGGACAGGGGCCCCTCGAACACCGGGGAGCTGTTTTTT
>-|-|TRBV5-6|TRBJ1-2
CASEAGEGYTF
TGTGCCTCTGAGGCGGGGGAAGGCTACACCTTC
>-|once|TRBV14|TRBJ2-5
CASSQEVDYQETQYF
TGTGCCAGCAGCCAAGAGGTGGATTACCAAGAGACCCAGTACTTC
>-|-|TRBV5-1|TRBJ2-2
CASSLESRAYTGELFF
TGCGCCAGCAGCTTGGAGTCCAGGGCATACACCGGGGAGCTGTTTTTT
>-|once|TRBV5-1|TRBJ1-3
CASSLGPGPSSGNTIYF
TGCGCCAGCAGCTTGGGGCCGGGACCGAGCTCTGGAAACACCATATATTTT
>-|-|TRBV29-1|TRBJ1-5
CSVAGPGSNQPQHF
TGCAGCGTTGCGGGGCCAGGCAGCAATCAGCCCCAGCATTTT
>TRBD2|-|TRBV28|TRBJ2-2
CASRVRAGGPGELFF
TGTGCCAGCAGGGTCAGAGCGGGGGGCCCCGGGGAGCTGTTTTTT
>-|-|TRBV7-6|TRBJ2-1
CASSLTMNEQFF
TGTGCCAGCAGCCTCACGATGAATGAGCAGTTCTTC
>-|-|TRBV4-1|TRBJ2-2
CASRAGLTGELFF
TGCGCCAGCAGGGCAGGGCTTACCGGGGAGCTGTTTTTT
>-|once|TRBV12-3/TRBV12-4|TRBJ1-4
CASSPEGTPFNEKLFF
TGTGCCAGCAGCCCAGAGGGGACGCCTTTTAATGAAAAACTGTTTTTT
>TRBD2|-|TRBV4-2|TRBJ2-3
CASSPNPSGGGSDTQYF
TGTGCCAGCAGCCCTAATCCGTCGGGGGGTGGGTCAGATACGCAGTATTTT
>-|-|TRBV5-1|TRBJ1-1
CASSPEGGGTEAFF
TGCGCCAGCAGCCCGGAGGGGGGGGGCACTGAAGCTTTCTTT
>-|-|TRBV3-1|TRBJ2-5
CASSPSVQETQYF
TGTGCCAGCAGCCCCTCTGTTCAAGAGACCCAGTACTTC
>-|-|TRBV7-8|TRBJ1-4
CASSLGPRWGANEKLFF
TGTGCCAGCAGCTTAGGGCCACGCTGGGGGGCAAATGAAAAACTGTTTTTT
>-|-|TRBV14|TRBJ2-5
CASSQASDSGQETQYF
TGTGCCAGCAGCCAAGCGTCGGACAGTGGGCAAGAGACCCAGTACTTC
>TRBD2|-|TRBV5-1|TRBJ2-5
CASSLPSGGGETQYF
TGCGCCAGCAGCCTACCGTCTGGGGGGGGAGAGACCCAGTACTTC
>TRBD1|once|TRBV5-1|TRBJ1-3
CASSWTGGNTIYF
TGCGCCAGCAGCTGGACAGGGGGCAACACCATATATTTT
>TRBD1|-|TRBV9|TRBJ1-2
CASSVTTGARGYTF
TGTGCCAGCAGCGTCACGACAGGGGCGAGGGGCTACACCTTC
>-|-|TRBV2|TRBJ1-4
CASSAWDNEKLFF
TGTGCCAGCAGTGCTTGGGATAATGAAAAACTGTTTTTT
>TRBD1|-|TRBV11-2|TRBJ2-5
CASSIGTDLQETQYF
TGTGCCAGCAGCATCGGGACAGATCTACAAGAGACCCAGTACTTC
>TRBD2|few|TRBV20-1|TRBJ2-7
CSAPGPSGSYEQYF
TGCAGTGCCCCAGGGCCTAGCGGCTCCTACGAGCAGTACTTC
>-|once|TRBV20-1|TRBJ1-1
CSARLMWTKSVWNTEAFF
TGCAGTGCTAGATTGATGTGGACAAAATCTGTTTGGAACACTGAAGCTTTCTTT
>-|-|TRBV29-1|TRBJ1-2
CSVDPYREDYGYTF
TGCAGCGTCGACCCGTACAGGGAGGACTATGGCTACACCTTC
>-|-|TRBV29-1|TRBJ2-3
CSVDSHPGADTQYF
TGCAGCGTTGATAGCCACCCAGGGGCAGATACGCAGTATTTT
>-|-|TRBV4-1|TRBJ1-1
CASSPWGGGDTEAFF
TGCGCCAGCAGCCCGTGGGGGGGTGGGGACACTGAAGCTTTCTTT
>-|-|TRBV11-2|TRBJ2-1
CASRWGNEQFF
TGTGCCAGTAGATGGGGGAATGAGCAGTTCTTC
>TRBD1|-|TRBV12-3/TRBV12-4|TRBJ2-5
CASSSTGWETQYF
TGTGCCAGCAGTTCGACAGGGTGGGAGACCCAGTACTTC
>TRBD2|-|TRBV12-3/TRBV12-4|TRBJ2-3
CASSLVLGTSASTDTQYF
TGTGCCAGCAGTTTGGTGCTTGGGACTAGCGCCAGCACAGATACGCAGTATTTT
>-|-|TRBV5-5|TRBJ1-5
CASSSEGVQPQHF
TGTGCCAGCAGCTCTGAAGGCGTCCAGCCCCAGCATTTT
>TRBD2|-|TRBV6-6|TRBJ2-5
CASTPGGAGTQYF
TGTGCCAGCACCCCCGGGGGGGCGGGGACCCAGTACTTC
>-|-|TRBV27|TRBJ2-3
CASSYLDTQYF
TGTGCCAGCAGTTATTTGGATACGCAGTATTTT
>-|-|TRBV7-9|TRBJ1-4
CASSSRTNEKLFF
TGTGCCAGCAGCTCAAGGACTAATGAAAAACTGTTTTTT